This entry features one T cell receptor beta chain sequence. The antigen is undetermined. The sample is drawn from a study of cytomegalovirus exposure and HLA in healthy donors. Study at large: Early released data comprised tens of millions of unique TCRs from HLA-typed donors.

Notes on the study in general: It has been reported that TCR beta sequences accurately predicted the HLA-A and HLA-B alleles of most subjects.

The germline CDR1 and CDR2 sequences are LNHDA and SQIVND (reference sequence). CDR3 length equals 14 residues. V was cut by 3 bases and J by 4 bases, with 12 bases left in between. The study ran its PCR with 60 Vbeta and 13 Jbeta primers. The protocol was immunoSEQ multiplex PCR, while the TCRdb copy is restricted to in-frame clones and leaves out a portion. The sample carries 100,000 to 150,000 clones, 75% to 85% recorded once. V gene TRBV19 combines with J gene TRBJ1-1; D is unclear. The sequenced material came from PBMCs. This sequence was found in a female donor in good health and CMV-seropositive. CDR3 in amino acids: CASSIRGGGTEAFF. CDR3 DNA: TGTGCCAGTAGTATTCGGGGTGGTGGCACTGAAGCTTTCTTT.